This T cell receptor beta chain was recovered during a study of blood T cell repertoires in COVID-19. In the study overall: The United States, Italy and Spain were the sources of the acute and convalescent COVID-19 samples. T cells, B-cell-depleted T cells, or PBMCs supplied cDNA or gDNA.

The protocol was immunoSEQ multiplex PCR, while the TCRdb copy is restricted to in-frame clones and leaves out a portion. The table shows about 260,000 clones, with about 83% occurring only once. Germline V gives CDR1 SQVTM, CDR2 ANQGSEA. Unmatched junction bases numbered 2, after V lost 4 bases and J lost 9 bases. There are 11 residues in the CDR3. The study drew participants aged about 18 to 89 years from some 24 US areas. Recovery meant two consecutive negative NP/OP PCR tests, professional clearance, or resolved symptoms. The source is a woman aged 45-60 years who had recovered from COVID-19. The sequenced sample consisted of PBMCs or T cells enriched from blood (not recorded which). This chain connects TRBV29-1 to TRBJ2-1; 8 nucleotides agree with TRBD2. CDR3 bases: TGCAGCGTTGTTGCGGGAGGTGAGCAGTTCTTC. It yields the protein CSVVAGGEQFF.